This T cell receptor beta chain was profiled in a study of T cells in Graves' hyperthyroidism and ophthalmopathy. There were TCR beta CDR3 regions amplified from RNA transcripts. TCR CDR3 regions were first amplified by RT-PCR with HTBI primers. TCRdb recomputed calls from the multiplex PCR reads with MiXCR, one row per CDR3 protein. The table lists some 350,000 distinct CDR3 sequences, roughly 14% of them singletons. Many counts were recorded for this clonotype. V shed 7 bases and J 8 bases; nucleotides not matched to a gene: 2. Per the germline V gene, CDR1 is ENHRY and CDR2 is SYGVKD. The CDR3 consists of 12 residues.

Sample: blood. The chain uses TRBV10-3 and TRBJ1-4, with TRBD1 matching 9 bases. This clonotype was obtained from a woman younger than 35 with Graves' hyperthyroidism that later progressed to Graves' ophthalmopathy. CDR3 sequence reads: CAIKGTGEKLFF. The CDR3 coding sequence is TGTGCCATCAAAGGGACAGGGGAAAAACTGTTTTTT.